Shown below are 17 T cell receptor beta chains from a single sample sequenced in a study of blood T cell repertoires in COVID-19. Produced via immunoSEQ multiplex PCR; TCRdb's table is partial and in-frame only. The sample lists 200,000 to 250,000 clones; roughly nine tenths were seen once. Sequencing was performed on PBMCs or T cells enriched from blood (not recorded which). The receptors were gathered from a woman aged 25 to 39 with acute COVID-19.

The chain uses TRBV4-1 and TRBJ2-3; TRBD2 matches at 11 bases. Germline V gene sequence: CDR1 MGHRA, CDR2 YSYEKL. The CDR3 loop spans 13 amino acids. V gave up 10 bases and J gave up 6 bases; unmatched junction bases: 6. CDR3 bases: TGCGCCACCGGGACTAGCGGATTGGATACGCAGTATTTT. It encodes CATGTSGLDTQYF.

This chain joins TRBV2 and TRBJ1-6, with 9 bases that match TRBD1. Losses at the gene ends were 5 bases for V and 6 bases for J; bases not matched to a gene: 5. The CDR3 totals 15 residues. Germline loops: CDR1 SNHLY, CDR2 FYNNEI. CDR3 loop: CASSTGTGFNSPLHF. The CDR3 bases are TGTGCCAGCAGTACCGGGACAGGGTTTAATTCACCCCTCCACTTT. The full variable domain, with the rest looked up from reference TRBV2 and TRBJ1-6, is EPEVTQTPSHQVTQMGQEVILRCVPISNHLYFYWYRQILGQKVEFLVSFYNNEISEKSEIFDDQFSVERPDGSNFTLKIRSTKLEDSAMYFCASSTGTGFNSPLHFGNGTRLTVT.

V usage is TRBV28 and J usage is TRBJ1-5; 7 positions agree with TRBD1. The J segment lost 2 bases and the V segment lost 1 base, leaving 5 bases of the junction unmatched. CDR1 and CDR2 (germline): MDHEN, SYDVKM. The CDR3 runs 16 residues. Written as DNA, the CDR3 is TGTGCCAGCAGTTTATATCTTGGGACAGGCAATCAGCCCCAGCATTTT. The encoded protein is CASSLYLGTGNQPQHF.

This sequence joins TRBV18 and TRBJ2-7, with 11 bases that match TRBD2. The CDR3 covers 15 residues. V was clipped by 2 bases and J by 3 bases; unmatched bases: 3. The V gene's germline CDR1 is KGHSH and CDR2 LQKENI. The CDR3 nucleotides are TGTGCCAGCTCACCAGCGACTAGCGGGATCTACGAGCAGTACTTC. It codes for CASSPATSGIYEQYF.

The CDR3 protein is CASSPGQNTGELFF. CDR3 DNA sequence: TGTGCCAGCTCACCTGGGCAGAACACCGGGGAGCTGTTTTTT. This sequence joins TRBV18 and TRBJ2-2; D not certain. CDR1 is KGHSH and CDR2 is LQKENI in the germline V gene. The CDR3 has 14 residues. Trimming removed 3 bases from V and 1 base from J, with 6 bases in between.

The chain employs TRBV5-4 and TRBJ1-2; D call uncertain. In germline, CDR1 is SGHNT, CDR2 YYREEE (reference sequence). This CDR3 region has 11 residues. Between the trimmed V and J ends, which lost 4 bases and 4 bases, there was a span of 5 bases. The CDR3 protein is CASSRGYGYTF. DNA of the CDR3: TGTGCCAGCAGCCGGGGCTATGGCTACACCTTC.

The chain employs TRBV7-9 and TRBJ1-5; 10 bases are a match to TRBD1. The CDR3 length is 15 residues. Germline loops: CDR1 SEHNR, CDR2 FQNEAQ (reference sequence). V was pared by 5 bases and J by 4 bases, with 5 bases of the junction left unmatched. The CDR3 spells CASSPGTGANQPQHF. Written as DNA, the CDR3 is TGTGCCAGCAGCCCCGGGACAGGGGCTAATCAGCCCCAGCATTTT.

In the case of this clone: The junction departs from the called germline gene at one end, perhaps through a read error. The J gene is TRBJ2-7, the V gene TRBV20-1, with 7 positions matching TRBD1. The CDR3 length is 11 residues. Germline CDR1 reads DFQATT; CDR2 reads SNEGSKA (reference sequence). The chain's CDR3 is CSARDSGQRLF. The DNA of the CDR3 is TGCAGTGCTAGAGATTCGGGACAGAGACTCTTC.

V gene TRBV14 combines with J gene TRBJ1-3, with unresolved D. This CDR3 spans 17 amino acids. The V gene's germline CDR1 is SGHDN and CDR2 FVKESK. V lost 0 bases and J 2 bases, leaving 14 bases between the germline ends. The CDR3 loop reads CASSQDRWTWAGNTIYF. CDR3 sequence (DNA): TGTGCCAGCAGCCAAGATAGATGGACTTGGGCTGGAAACACCATATATTTT. Drawing the rest from reference TRBV14 and TRBJ1-3, the complete variable domain is EAGVTQFPSHSVIEKGQTVTLRCDPISGHDNLYWYRRVMGKEIKFLLHFVKESKQDESGMPNNRFLAERTGGTYSTLKVQPAELEDSGVYFCASSQDRWTWAGNTIYFGEGSWLTVV.

The rearrangement links TRBV2 to TRBJ2-3, with TRBD1 as a possible D gene (5 bases). CDR1 SNHLY and CDR2 FYNNEI come from the germline V gene. The CDR3 extends over 14 amino acids. V was clipped by 8 bases and J by 2 bases, with 14 bases between them. The CDR3, as DNA: TGTGCCAGCGCATTGGGGCGAAACACAGATACGCAGTATTTT. Translated: CASALGRNTDTQYF.

This clone was detected only once. CDR3 protein: CASSRQGPKGNEQFF. The DNA of the CDR3 is TGTGCCAGCAGTAGACAGGGCCCAAAGGGTAATGAGCAGTTCTTC. The rearrangement uses TRBV27 and TRBJ2-1; 7 bases are a match to TRBD1. With V trimmed by 5 bases and J by 7 bases, 11 bases remained unmatched. The CDR3 extends over 15 amino acids. Looked up from germline, CDR1 is MNHEY and CDR2 is SMNVEV (reference sequence).

V usage is TRBV29-1 and J usage is TRBJ2-1; TRBD2 matches 10 bases. The CDR3 is 16 amino acids. V lost 0 bases, J lost 8 bases, and 10 bases stayed unmatched. The germline V gene encodes CDR1 SQVTM and CDR2 ANQGSEA. The CDR3 is CSVEEALAGAWYEQFF. As DNA, the CDR3 is TGCAGCGTTGAAGAAGCCCTAGCGGGGGCTTGGTATGAGCAGTTCTTC.

The V call is TRBV5-4, the J call TRBJ2-3; 10 bases are shared with TRBD2. V was pared by 0 bases and J by 2 bases, with 12 bases of the junction left unmatched. CDR3 length equals 19 residues. The germline V gene has CDR1 SGHNT and CDR2 YYREEE (reference sequence). The CDR3, as DNA: TGTGCCAGCAGCTTGGAGTTAGCGGGAGGACCCAAGACCACAGATACGCAGTATTTT. As protein: CASSLELAGGPKTTDTQYF.

A few counts support this clone. This rearrangement joins TRBV7-2 to TRBJ2-7; 7 nucleotides agree with TRBD1. Germline trimming cut 6 bases from V and 2 bases from J; bases unmatched to any gene: 4. The length of the CDR3 is 13 residues. Germline V gene sequence: CDR1 SGHTA, CDR2 FQGNSA. The CDR3 loop reads CASRPTGPYEQYF. The CDR3 bases are TGTGCCAGCAGACCGACAGGGCCCTACGAGCAGTACTTC.

This clone was counted only a few times. The CDR3 DNA reads as TGTGCCAGCAGTTCTTTAGCTACAGGGAACTATGGCTACACCTTC. It is translated as CASSSLATGNYGYTF. This chain links TRBV5-4 with TRBJ1-2; TRBD1 might be the D (6 bases). The CDR3 sequence is 15 residues long. Trimming left V 5 bases short and J 2 bases short, with 16 bases between. Looked up from germline, CDR1 is SGHNT and CDR2 is YYREEE (reference sequence).

This chain joins TRBV6-4 and TRBJ2-3; maybe TRBD2 (6 bases). This CDR3 is built from 14 residues. Between the trimmed V and J ends, which lost 2 bases and 4 bases, there was a span of 10 bases. Germline V gene sequence: CDR1 MRHNA, CDR2 SNTAGT. The CDR3 loop reads CASSDGRDPDTQYF. In DNA, the CDR3 is TGTGCCAGCAGTGACGGGCGGGACCCAGATACGCAGTATTTT.

This clone was recorded once. V is TRBV6-5 and J is TRBJ2-2, with 7 bases aligning to TRBD1. This CDR3 has 16 amino acids. V was pared by 1 base and J by 3 bases, with 5 bases of the junction left unmatched. CDR1 and CDR2 from the germline V gene are MNHEY and SVGAGI. The CDR3 nucleotides read TGTGCCAGCAGTTACTTGGGACAGCATGACACCGGGGAGCTGTTTTTT. This encodes CASSYLGQHDTGELFF.